The present TCR beta chain was sequenced within a study of T cell changes during pregnancy in multiple sclerosis. With 3 bases clipped from V and 5 bases from J, the junction kept 8 bases outside the gene matches. This CDR3 is 15 amino acids long. In germline, CDR1 is SNHLY, CDR2 FYNNEI. Sequencing was performed with immunoSEQ multiplex PCR; in TCRdb, only in-frame clones are kept and a portion is missing. In the table there are 120,000 or so clones, approximately 94% of which are singletons. The chain recombines TRBV2 with TRBJ2-5; 8 bases line up with TRBD1. The sequence was collected from a female donor with multiple sclerosis, enrolled in a pregnancy study. The sample was peripheral blood, taken before pregnancy. CDR3 amino acids: CASSEWQGAGETQYF. CDR3 nucleotide sequence: TGTGCCAGCAGTGAGTGGCAGGGGGCAGGGGAGACCCAGTACTTC.